The sequence of this T cell receptor (beta chain) was determined in a study of T-cell reconstitution after alpha-beta-depleted transplantation in children (dated by TCRdb to 2016 to 2017). The study in broad terms: Using TCR repertoire profiling, the study quantitatively followed how T-cell immune reconstitution unfolded in children after TCRalphabeta/CD19-depleted allogeneic hematopoietic cell transplantation. What the research found in general, with its limitations: The apparently early alphabetaT-cell count recovery about two months after transplant was reportedly dependent on only several hundred rapidly expanded clones derived from non-depleted graft cells. Over the following months the frequencies of hyperexpanded clones went down, and after one year T-cell counts and TCRbeta diversity were mostly credited to newly produced T cells. In some patients, the high TCRbeta diversity seen at day 60 was put down to recipient T cells and intrathymic progenitors that had survived conditioning.

Including the terminal cysteine and phenylalanine, the CDR3 comprises 16 residues. CDR3 DNA is the only sequence kept; it has 48 bases, read in frame from the first base. Compared with germline, V lacks 3 bases and J lacks 4 bases; bases without a gene match: 5. The germline V gene (reference sequence) gives CDR1 as LNHNV and CDR2 as YYDKDF. Sample treatment or condition, as interpreted from the label and publication: allogeneic hematopoietic cell transplantation with graft depleted of TCRalphabeta T cells and CD19 B cells. The children who served as transplant recipients had been given grafts of TCRalphabeta/CD19-depleted allogeneic hematopoietic cells. Library generation was performed with PCR. These reads were obtained on an Illumina HiSeq 2500. TCR library preparation used molecular barcoding, with unique molecular identifiers applied to normalize quantification of the TCRbeta repertoire. Starting from the raw public reads, TCRdb applied fastp trimming at Q25, assembled clones with MiXCR and retained in-frame beta chains. Rows with one shared CDR3 protein collapse into an entry with the most common genes and DNA. This sample has around 600,000 distinct CDR3 sequences in its table, and 23% of those were observed once. The biggest ten clones account for 13% to 15% of the sample.

This clonotype was detected a few times. This clone's antigen is unknown. No base quality values were provided; no much bigger clone lies one nucleotide off. The origin of this receptor is a boy in the first two years of life who had a stem cell transplant for acute myeloid leukemia, so the T cells may come from the graft donor. The chain joins TRBV15 to TRBJ2-1; TRBD2 aligns with 11 central bases. The sample was PBMCs, mostly from graft donor cells, taken 360 days after TCRalphabeta/CD19-depleted stem cell transplant. The nucleotide sequence is TGTGCCACCAGCAGGGATAGCGGGGGGGTGTACAATGAGCAGTTCTTC. Its translation is CATSRDSGGVYNEQFF. The variable domain in full, with residues beyond the CDR3 obtained from the reference TRBV15 and TRBJ2-1 genes, is DAMVIQNPRYQVTQFGKPVTLSCSQTLNHNVMYWYQQKSSQAPKLLFHYYDKDFNNEADTPDNFQSRRPNTSFCFLDIRSPGLGDTAMYLCATSRDSGGVYNEQFFGPGTRLTVL.